This note documents a single T cell receptor beta chain sequence. The data were obtained in a study of regulatory T cells in long-lasting Graves disease. Germline lookup yields CDR1 SGDLS and CDR2 YYNGEE. The ends lost 2 bases at V and 7 bases at J; junction bases unmatched: 11. The length of the CDR3 is 15 residues. The time point is: newly diagnosed GD, antithyroid drugs for less than 3 months. The TCR library was prepared using RNA isolated from PBMCs. Through Arm-PCR of CDR3 regions and iRepertoire HTBI primers, TCR beta libraries were built. TCRdb re-called the multiplex PCR reads through MiXCR, storing one row per CDR3 protein. The sample has about 360,000 distinct CDR3 sequences; 15% to 20% are singletons. These data were likewise used in another study, on T cells in Graves' hyperthyroidism and ophthalmopathy.

The clonotype originates from a woman under 30 with Graves disease. Specimen: peripheral blood mononuclear cells (PBMCs), collected at new diagnosis, from a patient treated with antithyroid drugs. The chain combines TRBV9 with TRBJ2-7; the match to TRBD2 covers 8 bases. CDR3 in amino acids: CASSVSGAVLGEQYF. The CDR3 bases are TGTGCCAGCAGCGTTAGCGGGGCGGTGCTAGGGGAGCAGTACTTC.